Shown below are 7 T cell receptor beta chains from a single sample sequenced in a study of graft-versus-host responses after intestinal transplantation. Sequenced by immunoSEQ multiplex PCR; TCRdb stores in-frame clones only, minus some. Among about 63,000 clones listed, around nine tenths were seen once. Processing was applied to graft tissue in order to liberate intraepithelial and lamina propria lymphocytes. The specimen was ileum tissue, collected more than 350 days after transplant. The receptors shown here come from a human patient who received an intestinal transplant, so some T cells may come from the graft donor.

J is TRBJ2-1 and V is TRBV5-5; no clear D. Germline CDR1 is SGHKS and CDR2 is YYEKEE (reference sequence). V dropped 2 bases and J dropped 2 bases, with 11 bases sitting between them. This CDR3 contains 15 residues. The CDR3 DNA reads as TGTGCCAGCAGCTTTCTCCTGTCACCCTACAATGAGCAGTTCTTC. Translation gives CASSFLLSPYNEQFF.

The chain joins TRBV7-9 to TRBJ2-1; TRBD2 matches at 10 bases. Germline V gene sequence: CDR1 SEHNR, CDR2 FQNEAQ (reference sequence). The V segment lost 3 bases and the J segment 2 bases; nucleotides outside the gene matches: 1. The CDR3 is 15 amino acids. The CDR3 DNA sequence: TGTGCCAGCAGCTTTACTAGCGGGGCCTACAATGAGCAGTTCTTC. Protein sequence: CASSFTSGAYNEQFF.

V is TRBV7-2 and J is TRBJ2-1; the D is unclear. The V end lost 2 bases, the J end lost 6 bases, and 14 bases lay between the germline ends. CDR1 and CDR2 (germline): SGHTA, FQGNSA. This CDR3 has 15 amino acids. For the CDR3, the DNA is TGTGCCAGCAGCTTAACCTCCTCAGTGGGCAATGAGCAGTTCTTC. Its translation is CASSLTSSVGNEQFF.

The gene calls are TRBV11-2 and TRBJ2-5, with D maybe TRBD1 (6 bases). This CDR3 has 14 amino acids. The germline gives CDR1 SGHAT, CDR2 FQNNGV. Trimming shortened V by 5 bases and J by 0 bases, and 10 bases separated the two germline ends. This chain's CDR3 is CASSLGQHQETQYF. The CDR3 bases are TGTGCCAGCAGCCTCGGACAGCACCAAGAGACCCAGTACTTC.

J is TRBJ2-5 and V is TRBV10-3; TRBD2 agrees at 10 bases. Germline V gene data show CDR1 as ENHRY and CDR2 as SYGVKD. V gave up 2 bases and J gave up 2 bases; unmatched junction bases: 2. This CDR3 is built from 15 residues. CDR3 nucleotides: TGTGCCATCAGTGAGGGAGCGGGGGGGCAAGAGACCCAGTACTTC. This encodes CAISEGAGGQETQYF.

As concerns this clone: At one boundary the junction diverges from the germline segment, which might be a read error. DNA of the CDR3: TGCGCCAGCAGATTGGGAGACGGGCTGAACACTGAAGCTTTCTTT. Translated, it gives CASRLGDGLNTEAFF. This chain connects TRBV5-1 to TRBJ1-1; D ambiguous. This CDR3 has 15 amino acids. Per germline, CDR1 SGHRS and CDR2 YFSETQ.

The chain carries TRBV4-1 and TRBJ2-3; a weak D match, TRBD2 (6 bases). Looked up from germline, CDR1 is MGHRA and CDR2 is YSYEKL. This CDR3 is built from 15 residues. The V end was cut by 2 bases, the J end by 1 base, with 10 bases between. CDR3 region: CASSQLALRTDTQYF. DNA of the CDR3: TGCGCCAGCAGCCAACTAGCGTTACGCACAGATACGCAGTATTTT.